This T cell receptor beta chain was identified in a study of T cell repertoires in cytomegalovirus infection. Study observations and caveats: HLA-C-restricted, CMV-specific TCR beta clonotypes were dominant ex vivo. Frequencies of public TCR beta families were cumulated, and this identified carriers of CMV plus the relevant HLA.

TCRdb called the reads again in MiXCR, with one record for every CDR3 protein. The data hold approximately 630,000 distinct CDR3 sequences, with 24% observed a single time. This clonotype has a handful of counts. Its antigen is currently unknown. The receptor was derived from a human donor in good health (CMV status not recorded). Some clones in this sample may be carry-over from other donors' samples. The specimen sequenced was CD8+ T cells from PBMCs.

The CDR3: CASSFVGGNQPQHF. In DNA form, the CDR3 reads TGTGCCAGCAGTTTTGTCGGGGGCAATCAGCCCCAGCATTTT. The chain combines TRBV28 with TRBJ1-5; D gene unclear. The CDR3 covers 14 residues. The V end was cut by 3 bases, the J end by 2 bases, with 8 bases between. Germline CDR1 MDHEN, CDR2 SYDVKM.